This passage covers 24 T cell receptor beta chains from one sample sequenced in a study of Graves' ophthalmopathy and Graves' hyperthyroidism. TCR beta CDR3 amplification used RNA transcripts. Investigators did first-round RT-PCR with HTBI primers, then second-round multiplex PCR. TCRdb itself ran the multiplex PCR reads through MiXCR, one entry per CDR3 protein. Of approximately 1.2 million distinct CDR3 sequences listed, roughly two fifths are singletons. Specimen: peripheral blood or thyroid tissue (not recorded which). The receptors shown here come from an adult man with Graves' hyperthyroidism.

Comment on this clonotype: This sequence may be a read error, since a much larger clone differs from it by one base. V and J are TRBV20-1 and TRBJ1-1; D is possibly TRBD1 (5 bases). V was shortened by 5 bases and J by 4 bases, with 17 bases between the two germline ends. The V gene's germline CDR1 is DFQATT and CDR2 SNEGSKA (reference sequence). The CDR3 has 14 residues. The CDR3 region is CSAGAGDSVTEAFF. CDR3 bases: TGCAGTGCTGGGGCTGGAGACTCGGTCACTGAAGCTTTCTTT.

Ten or more counts support this clonotype. The chain couples TRBV2 to TRBJ2-7; the D gene is possibly TRBD2 (5 bases). CDR1 and CDR2 (germline): SNHLY, FYNNEI. The V end lost 4 bases, the J end lost 3 bases, and 13 bases lay between the germline ends. The CDR3 is 14 residues long. The CDR3: CASSVKRAGYEQYF. CDR3 DNA: TGTGCCAGCAGTGTTAAAAGGGCGGGCTACGAGCAGTACTTC.

In regard to this clonotype: With a much larger clone just one base away, this may be a read error. Because the CDR3 is missing its conserved closing phenylalanine or tryptophan, this is likely a read error. The V call is TRBV20-1, the J call TRBJ1-2, with 7 bases that match TRBD1. Germline V gene data show CDR1 as DFQATT and CDR2 as SNEGSKA (reference sequence). This CDR3 contains 14 residues. J gave up 4 bases and V 2 bases, and 7 bases lay outside the gene matches. In DNA, the CDR3 is TGCAGTGCTAGAACAGGCAGGGGGACCTATGGCTACACCCTC. This translates into CSARTGRGTYGYTL.

This clonotype has more than one count but fewer than ten. This sequence joins TRBV7-8 and TRBJ2-5; no definite D call. The CDR3 is made up of 14 amino acids. Trimming cost V 5 bases and J 0 bases, with 10 bases left between them. Per germline, CDR1 SGHVS and CDR2 FQNEAQ. CDR3 sequence: CASSPRSYQETQYF. The CDR3 DNA reads as TGTGCCAGCAGCCCCCGTTCGTACCAAGAGACCCAGTACTTC.

The chain carries TRBV19 and TRBJ1-1; no firm D call. The CDR3 runs 13 residues. Germline V gives CDR1 LNHDA, CDR2 SQIVND (reference sequence). Trimming cost V 6 bases and J 1 base, with 9 bases left between them. The DNA of the CDR3 is TGTGCCAGTAGATCCCTCGCGAACACTGAAGCTTTCTTT. As protein: CASRSLANTEAFF.

Ten or more counts support this clonotype. The chain uses TRBV29-1 and TRBJ1-4; the D is unclear. With 6 bases removed from V and 3 bases from J, the gap between germline ends came to 5 bases. Per the germline V gene, CDR1 is SQVTM and CDR2 is ANQGSEA. The CDR3 extends over 11 amino acids. Written as DNA, the CDR3 is TGCAGCGTCCCAGCTAATGAAAAACTGTTTTTT. Protein sequence: CSVPANEKLFF. The full variable domain, completed using reference TRBV29-1 and TRBJ1-4, is SAVISQKPSRDICQRGTSLTIQCQVDSQVTMMFWYRQQPGQSLTLIATANQGSEATYESGFVIDKFPISRPNLTFSTLTVSNMSPEDSSIYLCSVPANEKLFFGSGTQLSVL.

This clonotype was observed many times. This chain joins TRBV5-5 and TRBJ2-7, with D possibly TRBD1 on 5 matching bases. Germline CDR1 SGHKS, CDR2 YYEKEE (reference sequence). The CDR3 has 16 residues. Trimming removed 4 bases from V and 4 bases from J, with 21 bases in between. The CDR3 nucleotides are TGTGCCAGCAGCCGTAGGGGTTTATTCAGCGAATACGAGCAGTACTTC. It codes for CASSRRGLFSEYEQYF.

Turning to this clonotype: With a much larger clone just one base away, this may be a read error. The CDR3 DNA follows: TGTGGCAGTAGTATAGGTGGGTCCGAAGCTTTCTTT. This translates into CGSSIGGSEAFF. This chain connects TRBV19 to TRBJ1-1; D ambiguous. From germline, CDR1 is LNHDA and CDR2 SQIVND (reference sequence). This CDR3 is built from 12 residues.

In its sample, this clonotype was seen once. In this CDR3 the conserved last residue, phenylalanine or tryptophan, is missing, so a read error is likely. Because the CDR3's place on the DNA is in doubt, the DNA is left out and the CDR3 is given as listed by TCRdb. This chain joins TRBV7-9 and TRBJ2-7. Germline V gene data show CDR1 as SEHNR and CDR2 as FQNEAQ (reference sequence). Both ends counted, the CDR3 spans 8 residues. CDR3 amino acids: CASSSRRA.

The CDR3 nucleotides read TGTGCCAGCAGTTTATCGCAGGACAGGGCTTCCTCCTACGAGCAGTACTTC. As protein: CASSLSQDRASSYEQYF. This chain links TRBV28 with TRBJ2-7; 8 bases are a match to TRBD1. V lost 1 base and J lost 0; bases outside the gene matches: 8. The CDR3 is 17 residues long. CDR1 is MDHEN and CDR2 is SYDVKM in the germline V gene.

The sample holds a few counts of this clonotype. The chain employs TRBV10-3 and TRBJ2-2; no firm D call. Germline V CDR1 and CDR2: ENHRY, SYGVKD. V lost 10 bases and J lost 1, with 10 bases in between. There are 13 residues in the CDR3. The CDR3 coding sequence is TGTGCCACAGAAGAGGTGAACACCGGGGAGCTGTTTTTT. It encodes CATEEVNTGELFF.

The CDR3 protein is CASSHITANRGYTF. Here the CDR3 DNA reads TGTGCCAGCAGCCATATCACAGCTAACCGCGGCTACACCTTC. This chain uses TRBV7-9 with TRBJ1-2; D is unresolved. Trimming took off 5 bases at V and 8 bases at J, with 18 bases between the two ends. CDR1 SEHNR and CDR2 FQNEAQ come from the germline V gene (reference sequence). The CDR3 is 14 amino acids.

The chain recombines TRBV4-3 with TRBJ2-5; TRBD1 might be the D (6 bases). The CDR3 sequence is 16 residues long. Trimming took off 6 bases at V and 2 bases at J, with 19 bases between the two ends. Germline lookup yields CDR1 LGHNA and CDR2 YSLEER. The DNA of the CDR3 is TGCGCCAGCAGTCCAGGGGCGGGCTCCGGACAAGAGACCCAGTACTTC. This sequence encodes CASSPGAGSGQETQYF.

This clonotype was seen many times. The genes are TRBV20-1 and TRBJ1-6, with D possibly matching TRBD1 (5 bases). The CDR3 covers 14 residues. Germline CDR1 reads DFQATT; CDR2 reads SNEGSKA (reference sequence). V dropped 1 base and J dropped 7 bases, with 11 bases sitting between them. The chain's CDR3 is CSARVRGRNSPLHF. The CDR3 DNA reads TGCAGTGCTAGAGTTCGGGGGAGGAATTCACCCCTCCACTTT.

Many counts were recorded for this clonotype. This sequence joins TRBV10-3 and TRBJ1-1; D is ambiguous. The germline CDR1 and CDR2 sequences are ENHRY and SYGVKD. Deletions cut 7 bases from V and 5 bases from J, with 17 bases between. This CDR3 has 14 amino acids. The DNA for the CDR3 is TGTGCCATCAACCCAGGACCGAGCATGACTGAAGCTTTCTTT. This translates into CAINPGPSMTEAFF.

This clonotype was observed many times. This rearrangement joins TRBV7-9 to TRBJ1-5, with TRBD1 matching 10 bases. The CDR3 runs 14 residues. The V gene end was trimmed by 4 bases and the J gene end by 4 bases; junction bases not matched to a gene: 1. CDR1 and CDR2 from the germline V gene are SEHNR and FQNEAQ (reference sequence). The CDR3 here is CASSSDRGNQPQHF. CDR3 DNA: TGTGCCAGCAGCTCGGACAGGGGGAATCAGCCCCAGCATTTT.

In this sample, this clonotype turned up many times. The chain recombines TRBV10-1 with TRBJ2-7; no firm D call. The V gene's germline CDR1 is WNHNN and CDR2 SYGVQD (reference sequence). V was pared by 5 bases and J by 2 bases, with 16 bases between. The CDR3 is 15 residues long. CDR3 nucleotides: TGCGCCAGCAGTCCGAGCTACGCGAACACCTACGAGCAGTACTTC. Translated: CASSPSYANTYEQYF.

This clonotype has a handful of counts. The chain links TRBV11-2 to TRBJ2-7; TRBD2 aligns across 13 bases. The CDR3 is made up of 16 amino acids. CDR1 is SGHAT and CDR2 is FQNNGV in the germline V gene. V dropped 5 bases and J dropped 3; count of bases not matched to a gene: 7. CDR3 nucleotides: TGTGCCAGCAGCGATCGCGGGACTAGCGGGGTCTACGAGCAGTACTTC. Its translation: CASSDRGTSGVYEQYF.

This clonotype has a count of ten or more. Compared with germline, one end of the junction differs, possibly owing to a read error. CDR3 amino acids: CGVEGSGNEKLFF. The CDR3 DNA follows: TGCGGCGTTGAAGGCAGTGGGAATGAAAAACTGTTTTTT. The chain has TRBV29-1 and TRBJ1-4; D call uncertain. The germline CDR1 and CDR2 sequences are SQVTM and ANQGSEA. The CDR3 extends over 13 amino acids.

This clonotype was counted only a few times. The chain is built from TRBV7-2 and TRBJ2-5; D is undetermined. Trimming stripped 6 bases from V and 2 bases from J, with 13 bases between. The germline V gene has CDR1 SGHTA and CDR2 FQGNSA. The CDR3 is 14 residues long. The chain's CDR3 is CASSYTQAQETQYF. The CDR3 DNA reads as TGTGCCAGCAGTTACACGCAGGCGCAAGAGACCCAGTACTTC.

This clonotype was seen more than once but under ten times. The chain uses TRBV10-1 and TRBJ2-5; D possibly corresponds to TRBD2 (5 bases). Germline assignment: CDR1 WNHNN and CDR2 SYGVQD (reference sequence). This CDR3 comprises 13 residues. Trimming removed 5 bases at V and 4 bases at J, with 11 bases between. The CDR3 loop is CASSRGIPETQYF. The CDR3 DNA reads TGCGCCAGCAGTCGGGGAATACCAGAGACCCAGTACTTC.

The rearrangement joins TRBV6-1 to TRBJ1-5; perhaps TRBD1 as D (6 bases). The V gene lost 5 bases and the J gene lost 4 bases, with 15 bases spanning the gap. The CDR3 totals 15 residues. Germline V gives CDR1 MNHNS, CDR2 SASEGT. Here the CDR3 reads CASSYYREWNQPQHF. The CDR3 nucleotides are TGTGCCAGCAGTTACTACAGGGAATGGAATCAGCCCCAGCATTTT.

This clonotype was seen repeatedly, ten times or more. V gene TRBV12-3 or TRBV12-4 combines with J gene TRBJ1-1, with 7 bases that match TRBD1. The CDR3 is 12 amino acids. The ends lost 6 bases at V and 11 bases at J; junction bases unmatched: 9. The CDR3 DNA follows: TGTGCCAGCAGACTCTCCGTGACAGGGGCTTTCTTT. This translates into CASRLSVTGAFF.

This clonotype was picked up many times. The chain combines TRBV20-1 with TRBJ2-7; D call uncertain. The germline V gene encodes CDR1 DFQATT and CDR2 SNEGSKA (reference sequence). CDR3 length: 11 amino acids. V lost 3 bases to trimming and J lost 5 bases, with 8 bases between them. The CDR3 loop is CSASQYHEQYF. The CDR3 bases are TGCAGTGCTAGTCAGTATCACGAGCAGTACTTC.